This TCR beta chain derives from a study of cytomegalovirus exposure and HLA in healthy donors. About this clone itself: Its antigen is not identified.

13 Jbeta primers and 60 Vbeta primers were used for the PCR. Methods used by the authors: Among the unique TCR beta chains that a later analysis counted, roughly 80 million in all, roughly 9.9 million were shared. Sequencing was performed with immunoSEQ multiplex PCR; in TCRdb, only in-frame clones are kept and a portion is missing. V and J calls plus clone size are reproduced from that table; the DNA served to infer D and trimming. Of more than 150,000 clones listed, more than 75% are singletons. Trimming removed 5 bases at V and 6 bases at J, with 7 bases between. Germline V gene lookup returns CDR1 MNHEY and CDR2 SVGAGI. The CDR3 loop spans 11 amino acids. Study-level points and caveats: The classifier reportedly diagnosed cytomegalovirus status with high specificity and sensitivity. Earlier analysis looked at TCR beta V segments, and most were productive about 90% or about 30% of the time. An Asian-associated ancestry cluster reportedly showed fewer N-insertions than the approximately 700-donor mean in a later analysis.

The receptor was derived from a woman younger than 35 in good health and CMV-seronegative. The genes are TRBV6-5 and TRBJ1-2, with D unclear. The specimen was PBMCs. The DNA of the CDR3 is TGTGCCAGCAGTCCCGGAGATGGCTACACCTTC. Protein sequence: CASSPGDGYTF.